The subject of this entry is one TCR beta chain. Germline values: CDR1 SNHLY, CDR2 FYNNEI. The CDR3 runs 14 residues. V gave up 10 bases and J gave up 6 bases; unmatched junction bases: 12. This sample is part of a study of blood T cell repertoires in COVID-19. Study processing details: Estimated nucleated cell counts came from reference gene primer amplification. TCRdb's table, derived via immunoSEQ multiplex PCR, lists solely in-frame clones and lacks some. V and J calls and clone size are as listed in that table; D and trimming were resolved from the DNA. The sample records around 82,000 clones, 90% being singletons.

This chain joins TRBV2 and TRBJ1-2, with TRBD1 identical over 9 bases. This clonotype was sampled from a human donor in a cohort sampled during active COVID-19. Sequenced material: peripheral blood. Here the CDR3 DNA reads TGTGCCACTACGGACAGGGGAAGATACAATGGCTACACCTTC. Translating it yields CATTDRGRYNGYTF.